These 15 T cell receptor beta chains were all obtained from the same sample, sequenced in a study of cytomegalovirus exposure and HLA in healthy donors. The PCR contained 60 Vbeta and 13 Jbeta primers. Method: immunoSEQ multiplex PCR; TCRdb's copy keeps in-frame clones and lacks some. Of approximately 100,000 clones listed, 60% to 75% are singletons. Material for sequencing was PBMCs. The receptors originated from a man aged 55-75 years in good health and CMV-seronegative.

The rearrangement joins TRBV27 to TRBJ1-5; D is unclear. With 5 bases removed from V and 6 bases from J, the gap between germline ends came to 20 bases. The CDR3 is 16 residues long. The germline V gene has CDR1 MNHEY and CDR2 SMNVEV (reference sequence). CDR3 protein: CASSPKSRGPGQPQHF. The CDR3 coding sequence is TGTGCCAGCAGTCCCAAGAGTCGGGGTCCGGGTCAGCCCCAGCATTTT.

The rearrangement joins TRBV10-2 to TRBJ2-1; 9 nucleotides agree with TRBD1. Germline CDR1 WSHSY, CDR2 SAAADI. The J segment lost 4 bases and the V segment lost 4 bases, leaving 5 bases of the junction unmatched. The CDR3 spans 15 residues. The CDR3 region is CASSVTGTGYNEQFF. Here the CDR3 DNA reads TGCGCCAGCAGTGTCACCGGGACAGGGTACAATGAGCAGTTCTTC.

The rearrangement joins TRBV5-6 to TRBJ2-7; TRBD1 might be the D (6 bases). V was cut by 2 bases and J by 5 bases, with 14 bases left in between. Germline assignment: CDR1 SGHDT and CDR2 YYEEEE. This CDR3 has 14 residues. The DNA for the CDR3 is TGTGCCAGCAGCTTCAGGGGTAGTAGCGACGAGCAGTACTTC. Translated, it gives CASSFRGSSDEQYF.

This clone was observed many times. The chain couples TRBV5-4 to TRBJ1-1; no firm D call. The CDR3 covers 14 residues. CDR1 is SGHNT, CDR2 YYREEE, per germline (reference sequence). V lost 2 bases, J lost 0 bases, and 8 bases lay in between. The CDR3 DNA follows: TGTGCCAGCAGCTTTTTAAGCTTGAACACTGAAGCTTTCTTT. It specifies CASSFLSLNTEAFF. Variable domain in full (rest from reference TRBV5-4 and TRBJ1-1): ETGVTQSPTHLIKTRGQQVTLRCSSQSGHNTVSWYQQALGQGPQFIFQYYREEENGRGNFPPRFSGLQFPNYSSELNVNALELDDSALYLCASSFLSLNTEAFFGQGTRLTVV.

The chain is built from TRBV5-1 and TRBJ2-7; 15 nucleotides line up with TRBD2. In germline, CDR1 is SGHRS, CDR2 YFSETQ. The CDR3 spans 15 residues. Losses at the gene ends were 7 bases for V and 4 bases for J; bases not matched to a gene: 6. The CDR3 DNA follows: TGCGCCAGCTCGGCCGGGACTAGCGGGAGGTACGAGCAGTACTTC. The encoded protein is CASSAGTSGRYEQYF.

This rearrangement joins TRBV27 to TRBJ1-2; D is undetermined. Germline V gene data show CDR1 as MNHEY and CDR2 as SMNVEV (reference sequence). The CDR3 has 15 amino acids. V lost 3 bases and J lost 7, with 18 bases in between. CDR3 nucleotides: TGTGCCAGCAGTTTTAGAGTGATGGGGAGCGGTGGCTACACCTTC. The encoded protein is CASSFRVMGSGGYTF.

The chain has TRBV5-1 and TRBJ1-4, with D uncertain. Germline values: CDR1 SGHRS, CDR2 YFSETQ. This CDR3 contains 14 residues. V lost 7 bases to trimming and J lost 8 bases, with 18 bases between them. CDR3 in amino acids: CASQVPDGTEKLFF. The CDR3 DNA is TGCGCCAGCCAGGTCCCAGATGGTACCGAAAAACTGTTTTTT.

This clone was seen once. Other DNA sequences in this specimen translate into the identical CDR3. The V call is TRBV2, the J call TRBJ2-3, with 8 nucleotides matching TRBD2. Germline CDR1 and CDR2: SNHLY and FYNNEI. Trimming cost V 3 bases and J 7 bases; bases outside gene matches: 9. The CDR3 extends over 15 amino acids. Written as DNA, the CDR3 is TGTGCCAGCAGTGACGGACTGGCGGGAGGTCATACGCAGTATTTT. The encoded protein is CASSDGLAGGHTQYF.

The V gene is TRBV5-6, the J gene TRBJ1-2; D gene uncertain. This CDR3 contains 13 residues. The V end lost 0 bases, the J end lost 6 bases, and 9 bases lay between the germline ends. Germline values: CDR1 SGHDT, CDR2 YYEEEE. The CDR3 here is CASSLGQSHGYTF. The DNA for the CDR3 is TGTGCCAGCAGCTTGGGACAATCCCATGGCTACACCTTC.

The chain uses TRBV5-4 and TRBJ2-7; TRBD2 matches 11 bases. The V gene end was trimmed by 0 bases and the J gene end by 0 bases; junction bases not matched to a gene: 5. The CDR3 covers 17 residues. Germline V gene lookup returns CDR1 SGHNT and CDR2 YYREEE (reference sequence). In nucleotides, the CDR3 is TGTGCCAGCAGCTTGGCACCGGGACTAGCGGACTCCTACGAGCAGTACTTC. It specifies CASSLAPGLADSYEQYF.

V gene TRBV7-7 combines with J gene TRBJ2-2, with a possible D match to TRBD1 (5 bases). There are 15 residues in the CDR3. The germline V and J ends were trimmed by 5 bases and 2 bases, with 12 bases remaining between them. Germline V gives CDR1 SSHAT, CDR2 FNYEAQ (reference sequence). CDR3 protein: CASSRDQGNTGELFF. For the CDR3, the DNA is TGTGCCAGCAGCCGTGACCAGGGTAACACCGGGGAGCTGTTTTTT.

The chain's CDR3 is CASSPNGGSGANVLTF. CDR3 DNA: TGTGCCAGCAGCCCCAATGGAGGGTCCGGGGCCAACGTCCTGACTTTC. The V and J genes are TRBV7-3 and TRBJ2-6; tentative D call: TRBD2 (6 bases). Germline CDR1 SGHTA, CDR2 FQGTGA. Trimming cost V 5 bases and J 4 bases, with 15 bases left between them. This CDR3 comprises 16 residues.

The V gene is TRBV5-1, the J gene TRBJ2-7, with 10 bases aligning to TRBD2. V was pared by 4 bases and J by 0 bases, with 10 bases of the junction left unmatched. Germline CDR1 is SGHRS and CDR2 is YFSETQ. The CDR3 runs 17 residues. In DNA form, the CDR3 reads TGCGCCAGCAGCCTCAGGACTAGCGGAAGTATCTCCTACGAGCAGTACTTC. Residues: CASSLRTSGSISYEQYF.

The table lists this clone with many counts. The chain recombines TRBV2 with TRBJ1-3; a possible D gene is TRBD1 (5 bases). The germline CDR1 and CDR2 sequences are SNHLY and FYNNEI. V shed 6 bases and J shed 1 base, with 16 bases lying between them. There are 16 residues in the CDR3. The chain's CDR3 is CASRRGTARSGNTIYF. The CDR3 DNA reads as TGTGCCAGCAGACGCGGGACGGCGAGGTCTGGAAACACCATATATTTT.

This sequence joins TRBV29-1 and TRBJ1-3, with 11 bases that match TRBD1. The J segment lost 2 bases and the V segment lost 6 bases, leaving 3 bases of the junction unmatched. The CDR3 consists of 14 residues. Germline values: CDR1 SQVTM, CDR2 ANQGSEA. For the CDR3, the DNA is TGCAGCGTGGTGGGACAGGGGGCTGGAAACACCATATATTTT. This sequence encodes CSVVGQGAGNTIYF.